A selection of T cell receptor beta chains follows, all from one sample in a study of shared clonotypes between healthy human individuals. Data came from immunoSEQ multiplex PCR; TCRdb stores just in-frame clones and leaves some out. This sample has 650,000 to 800,000 clones; roughly two thirds occur once, and the top ten carry 1.8%. The specimen sequenced was memory CD4+ T cells sorted from blood. The receptors shown here come from a woman aged 25 to 45 in good health. Both conserved end residues are part of each CDR3. D genes are given only for firm matches. A clone size is listed for some rows: how often the clone was seen (once, few, many), or a class if it is expanded.

CDR3,DNA,D,V,size,J
CATGGLAPTDTQYF,TGCGCCACCGGGGGACTAGCTCCGACAGATACGCAGTATTTT,TRBD2,TRBV10-2,once,TRBJ2-3
CSVEDRGGSEQYF,TGCAGCGTTGAGGACAGGGGGGGCTCCGAGCAGTACTTC,TRBD1,TRBV29-1,few,TRBJ2-7
CASRSSGASTDTQYF,TGTGCCAGCCGGTCAAGCGGGGCCAGCACAGATACGCAGTATTTT,TRBD2,TRBV6-6,NA,TRBJ2-3
CASSIEGNSNQPQHF,TGTGCCAGTAGTATTGAGGGGAATAGCAATCAGCCCCAGCATTTT,NA,TRBV19,NA,TRBJ1-5
CASSRGRRADTQYF,TGTGCCAGCAGTCGCGGGAGACGGGCAGATACGCAGTATTTT,TRBD2,TRBV28,NA,TRBJ2-3
CASQRPGQPPYEQYF,TGTGCCAGCCAGCGACCGGGACAGCCTCCCTACGAGCAGTACTTC,TRBD1,TRBV6-1,NA,TRBJ2-7
CASSVTLAGSDTQYF,TGTGCCAGCAGTGTAACCCTAGCGGGATCAGATACGCAGTATTTT,TRBD2,TRBV6-4,few,TRBJ2-3
CSVLSAGELGTDTQYF,TGCAGCGTTTTATCAGCGGGAGAGTTAGGCACAGATACGCAGTATTTT,TRBD2,TRBV29-1,NA,TRBJ2-3
CSVRPGQGSQLVPYEQYF,TGCAGCGTTAGACCGGGACAGGGAAGCCAACTAGTTCCCTACGAGCAGTACTTC,TRBD1,TRBV29-1,NA,TRBJ2-7
CATSWAGSTDTQYF,TGTGCCACCAGCTGGGCCGGTAGCACAGATACGCAGTATTTT,NA,TRBV15,NA,TRBJ2-3
CASSTLPTTGTFTYSNQPQHF,TGTGCCAGCAGCACCCTTCCTACGACAGGGACCTTCACTTATAGCAATCAGCCCCAGCATTTT,NA,TRBV21-1,NA,TRBJ1-5
CSVVPGTTYGYTF,TGCAGCGTTGTACCCGGGACAACTTATGGCTACACCTTC,NA,TRBV29-1,few,TRBJ1-2
CASSYIAGLYNEQFF,TGTGCCAGCAGTTATATCGCGGGCCTCTACAATGAGCAGTTCTTC,NA,TRBV6-6,NA,TRBJ2-1
CASREDRRYGNTIYF,TGTGCCAGCAGAGAGGACAGGAGATATGGAAACACCATATATTTT,TRBD1,TRBV28,few,TRBJ1-3
CSVVTGGMNTGELFF,TGCAGCGTTGTGACAGGGGGGATGAACACCGGGGAGCTGTTTTTT,TRBD1,TRBV29-1,NA,TRBJ2-2
CASLPDRGGGEQYF,TGCGCCAGCTTACCGGACAGGGGAGGTGGCGAGCAGTACTTC,TRBD1,TRBV23-1,NA,TRBJ2-7
CASSLDISTNEKLFF,TGTGCCAGCTCACTAGACATCTCAACTAATGAAAAACTGTTTTTT,NA,TRBV18,once,TRBJ1-4
CASSISGTSYEQYF,TGTGCCAGCTCAATTAGCGGGACCTCCTACGAGCAGTACTTC,TRBD2,TRBV18,NA,TRBJ2-7
CASSPRNLGGNTIYF,TGTGCCAGCAGCCCGAGGAACTTGGGTGGAAACACCATATATTTT,NA,TRBV7-2,NA,TRBJ1-3
CASQNSGETQYF,TGTGCCAGCCAAAATAGCGGTGAGACCCAGTACTTC,NA,TRBV18,NA,TRBJ2-5
CASSPHAPTGQPQHF,TGCGCCAGCAGCCCGCACGCACCAACGGGTCAGCCCCAGCATTTT,NA,TRBV4-1,NA,TRBJ1-5
CASSLMGRPNTGELFF,TGTGCCAGCTCCCTCATGGGCAGACCGAACACCGGGGAGCTGTTTTTT,NA,TRBV18,NA,TRBJ2-2